This T cell receptor beta chain was found in a study of T cells in localized non-small cell lung cancer. Study-level points and caveats: Longer overall survival associated with higher blood T cell density; shorter survival with higher adjacent-lung clonality. The appearance of a median approximately 61 of the top 100 tumor clones was seen in adjacent lung.

The germline V and J ends were trimmed by 5 bases and 5 bases, with 7 bases remaining between them. The germline V gene has CDR1 SNHLY and CDR2 FYNNEI. The CDR3 spans 11 residues. About this clone itself: Its antigen is currently unknown.

TCRdb's table, derived via immunoSEQ multiplex PCR, lists solely in-frame clones and lacks some. This sample has 9,000 to 15,000 clones, with 85% found just once. This receptor was taken from a male donor older than 55 with stage I lung adenocarcinoma. Sample: peripheral blood, taken before any cancer treatment. The chain couples TRBV2 to TRBJ2-7; no definite D call. As DNA, the CDR3 is TGTGCCAGCAGTTCTACAGACGAGCAGTACTTC. The encoded protein is CASSSTDEQYF.